Listed below are T cell receptor beta chains from one sample, sequenced in a study of control samples from healthy donors and cancer patients. The repertoire was sequenced with immunoSEQ multiplex PCR; TCRdb's copy has only in-frame clones and lacks some. The data contain approximately 160,000 clones, about nine tenths of them seen just once; the ten biggest clones take up around 2%. The sequenced material came from blood. These receptors were taken from a woman aged 40 to 49 in good health. Each CDR3 is given with its conserved first and last residue. The D gene is left open where the match is weak. Not all rows give a size; the values are once, few, many and, for expanded clones, a class.

cdr3_aa cdr3_nt j_call v_call clone_size d_call
CSARDSYGQYF TGCAGTGCTAGAGATAGCTACGGGCAGTACTTC TRBJ2-7 TRBV20-1 . .
CASSLGGDQPQHF TGTGCCAGCAGTTTGGGGGGGGATCAGCCCCAGCATTTT TRBJ1-5 TRBV12-3/TRBV12-4 . .
CASSLGAGDNGYTF TGTGCCAGCAGTTTAGGGGCAGGGGATAATGGCTACACCTTC TRBJ1-2 TRBV6-6 . .
CASSLDGNNQPQHF TGCGCCAGCAGCCTGGACGGCAACAATCAGCCCCAGCATTTT TRBJ1-5 TRBV5-1 few .
CASSLVDGAPEAFF TGTGCCAGCAGCCTAGTGGACGGGGCCCCTGAAGCTTTCTTT TRBJ1-1 TRBV7-9 . .
CASSLDSYNSPLHF TGTGCCAGCAGCTTAGATTCCTATAATTCACCCCTCCACTTT TRBJ1-6 TRBV7-8 . .
CASREGGGQSNQPQHF TGTGCCAGCAGGGAAGGTGGAGGGCAGAGCAATCAGCCCCAGCATTTT TRBJ1-5 TRBV6-1 many .
CASRSGTYYNEQFF TGTGCCAGCAGGTCCGGGACGTATTACAATGAGCAGTTCTTC TRBJ2-1 TRBV6-5 . .
CASTISSGLAYNEQFF TGCGCCAGCACGATCTCATCAGGGCTAGCCTACAATGAGCAGTTCTTC TRBJ2-1 TRBV4-1 . .
CASSLASGGTDTQYF TGTGCCAGCAGCTTGGCGAGCGGGGGCACAGATACGCAGTATTTT TRBJ2-3 TRBV5-4 . TRBD2
CASSRGLAGATGELFF TGTGCCAGCAGCCGGGGACTAGCGGGAGCCACCGGGGAGCTGTTTTTT TRBJ2-2 TRBV11-2 . TRBD2
CASSQVWTSGGFSFKEQFF TGCGCCAGCAGCCAAGTTTGGACTAGCGGGGGGTTTTCCTTCAAGGAGCAGTTCTTC TRBJ2-1 TRBV4-1 . TRBD2
CASSYTSGSVRRETQYF TGTGCCAGCAGTTACACATCCGGTAGCGTCCGACGGGAGACCCAGTACTTC TRBJ2-5 TRBV6-2/TRBV6-3 . .
CASIRTGQGDYNEQFF TGTGCCAGCATTAGGACGGGACAGGGAGACTACAATGAGCAGTTCTTC TRBJ2-1 TRBV7-9 . TRBD1
CASSSERGTFYNEQFF TGTGCCAGCAGCTCGGAGCGGGGGACCTTCTACAATGAGCAGTTCTTC TRBJ2-1 TRBV5-6 once TRBD2
CASSQAGPGAEAFF TGTGCCAGCAGCCAAGCAGGGCCCGGGGCTGAAGCTTTCTTT TRBJ1-1 TRBV3-1/TRBV3-2 . .
CASSRDGGKLFF TGTGCCAGCAGCCGAGATGGCGGAAAACTGTTTTTT TRBJ1-4 TRBV6-2/TRBV6-3 few .
CASRLAGALVGQYF TGTGCCAGCAGGCTAGCGGGGGCCCTAGTTGGTCAGTACTTC TRBJ2-5 TRBV13 . TRBD2
CASSRKIVRGAADTQYF TGTGCCAGCTCACGAAAAATTGTACGGGGGGCAGCAGATACGCAGTATTTT TRBJ2-3 TRBV18 . .
CASSEYRGHTEAFF TGTGCCAGCAGTGAATACAGGGGCCACACTGAAGCTTTCTTT TRBJ1-1 TRBV6-1 . TRBD1
CASSDSTEAFF TGTGCCAGCAGCGACAGCACTGAAGCTTTCTTT TRBJ1-1 TRBV12-3/TRBV12-4 . .
CASTLGSSDSQPQHF TGTGCCAGTACCCTCGGGTCCTCGGATTCGCAGCCCCAGCATTTT TRBJ1-5 TRBV19 . .
CARGGITDTQYF TGTGCCAGGGGGGGGATAACAGATACGCAGTATTTT TRBJ2-3 TRBV10-3 . TRBD2
CASSYPTGQGGIF TGTGCCAGCAGTTACCCAACAGGACAGGGAGGGATCTTC TRBJ2-1 TRBV6-7 . .
CASSLGYGSTSNYGYTF TGCGCCAGCAGCTTGGGATACGGGTCCACCTCTAACTATGGCTACACCTTC TRBJ1-2 TRBV5-1 . .
CASSQGFGQPQHF TGTGCCAGTAGTCAGGGATTCGGTCAGCCCCAGCATTTT TRBJ1-5 TRBV19 large .
CATSMGGEGEKLFF TGTGCCACCAGCATGGGGGGGGAAGGTGAAAAACTGTTTTTT TRBJ1-4 TRBV15 . .
CASSAGLSTDTQYF TGTGCCAGCAGCGCGGGACTTTCTACAGATACGCAGTATTTT TRBJ2-3 TRBV7-2 . .
CVRSLETGIFTDTQYF TGTGTCAGAAGCTTAGAGACAGGGATCTTTACAGATACGCAGTATTTT TRBJ2-3 TRBV7-5 . .
CATGWTGGEFETQYF TGTGCCACTGGGTGGACAGGGGGCGAGTTTGAGACCCAGTACTTC TRBJ2-5 TRBV10-3 . TRBD1
CASSDLTGRWYGYTF TGTGCCAGCAGCGACCTGACAGGGAGGTGGTATGGCTACACCTTC TRBJ1-2 TRBV21-1 few .
CASSLDEGTEAFF TGTGCCAGCAGCTTAGATGAGGGCACTGAAGCTTTCTTT TRBJ1-1 TRBV11-3 . .
CASGGASNTEAFF TGTGCCAGCGGAGGGGCGTCGAACACTGAAGCTTTCTTT TRBJ1-1 TRBV19 . .
CASSFADTQYF TGTGCCAGCAGCTTTGCAGATACGCAGTATTTT TRBJ2-3 TRBV2 . .
CSLVLGNEQFF TGCAGCCTGGTCCTCGGGAATGAGCAGTTCTTC TRBJ2-1 TRBV29-1 . .
CASSFGSETQYF TGCGCCAGCAGCTTTGGTTCTGAGACCCAGTACTTC TRBJ2-5 TRBV5-1 . .
CASSPSGGASGYTF TGTGCCAGCAGCCCATCAGGGGGCGCGAGTGGCTACACCTTC TRBJ1-2 TRBV11-2 . TRBD1
CASSRGRASQETQYF TGTGCCAGCAGTAGGGGACGCGCTTCGCAAGAGACCCAGTACTTC TRBJ2-5 TRBV27 . .
CASSLGSTAFF TGTGCCAGCAGTTTGGGGTCGACAGCTTTCTTT TRBJ1-1 TRBV12-3/TRBV12-4 . .
CSVEDLGNEQYF TGCAGCGTTGAAGATCTTGGCAACGAGCAGTACTTC TRBJ2-7 TRBV29-1 . .
CACGGPGNQPQHF TGTGCCTGTGGGGGGCCAGGCAATCAGCCCCAGCATTTT TRBJ1-5 TRBV6-5 . .